Shown below are 29 T cell receptor beta chains from a single sample sequenced in a study of blood T cell repertoires in COVID-19. TCRdb's table, derived via immunoSEQ multiplex PCR, lists solely in-frame clones and lacks some. The data contain about 170,000 clones, about 84% of them singletons. The sample comprised PBMCs or T cells enriched from blood (not recorded which). Source of these receptors: a man aged 50-60 years who had recovered from COVID-19.

The chain is built from TRBV28 and TRBJ1-3; D might be TRBD1 (5 bases). This CDR3 region has 14 residues. CDR1 is MDHEN, CDR2 SYDVKM, per germline. Trimming stripped 7 bases from V and 4 bases from J, with 14 bases between. The CDR3 region is CASIQGLFGNTIYF. The CDR3 region has the DNA TGTGCCAGCATTCAGGGTTTATTCGGAAACACCATATATTTT.

The CDR3 is CASRPDIWDRGTGELFF. DNA for the CDR3: TGTGCCAGCCGACCCGATATTTGGGACAGAGGCACCGGGGAGCTGTTTTTT. The chain employs TRBV5-5 and TRBJ2-2, with 7 bases lining up with TRBD1. J was trimmed by 4 bases and V by 7 bases; bases with no gene match: 16. CDR1 and CDR2 (germline): SGHKS, YYEKEE (reference sequence). The CDR3 has 17 residues.

V gene TRBV4-1 combines with J gene TRBJ1-5; tentative D call: TRBD1 (6 bases). The CDR3 consists of 16 residues. With 4 bases removed from V and 7 bases from J, the gap between germline ends came to 20 bases. Germline V gives CDR1 MGHRA, CDR2 YSYEKL. CDR3 bases: TGCGCCAGCAGCCCGGATGACGGGGGGGCGTTCCAGCCCCAGCATTTT. Its translation: CASSPDDGGAFQPQHF.

This clone appeared a few times. This chain links TRBV15 with TRBJ2-5; possibly TRBD1 for D (7 bases). CDR1 is LNHNV and CDR2 is YYDKDF in the germline V gene (reference sequence). The CDR3 is 15 residues long. Trimming removed 1 base from V and 5 bases from J, with 14 bases in between. The CDR3: CATSRGDRAGETQYF. As DNA, the CDR3 is TGTGCCACCAGCAGAGGTGACAGGGCGGGGGAGACCCAGTACTTC.

CDR3 region: CASSQDRAGGPFSSYNEQFF. The CDR3 DNA is TGTGCCAGCAGCCAAGATCGGGCGGGGGGGCCTTTCAGCTCCTACAATGAGCAGTTCTTC. V is TRBV3-1 (or the pseudogene TRBV3-2) and J is TRBJ2-1; 9 positions match TRBD2. CDR1 is LGHDT and CDR2 is YNNKEL in the germline V gene (reference sequence). V lost 0 bases and J lost 0; bases outside the gene matches: 12. The CDR3 length is 20 residues.

This chain connects TRBV10-2 to TRBJ1-5, with D uncertain. The CDR3 contains 14 residues. V gave up 2 bases and J gave up 5 bases, with 10 bases separating them. The germline gives CDR1 WSHSY, CDR2 SAAADI. CDR3 coding DNA: TGCGCCAGCAGTGAGGCCGCCACTTATCAGCCCCAGCATTTT. It codes for CASSEAATYQPQHF.

The chain uses TRBV7-9 and TRBJ2-3; possibly TRBD1 for D (6 bases). This CDR3 has 17 amino acids. Germline CDR1 SEHNR, CDR2 FQNEAQ (reference sequence). V gave up 3 bases and J gave up 0 bases, with 16 bases separating them. The CDR3 here is CASSFMATGPSTDTQYF. DNA of the CDR3: TGTGCCAGCAGCTTTATGGCGACAGGTCCAAGCACAGATACGCAGTATTTT.

This sequence joins TRBV11-2 and TRBJ2-1, with 12 bases matching TRBD2. CDR3 length: 17 residues. CDR1 and CDR2 from the germline V gene are SGHAT and FQNNGV. The V gene end was trimmed by 3 bases and the J gene end by 7 bases; junction bases not matched to a gene: 10. The CDR3 region is CASSFGIKTSGGNEQFF. The CDR3 bases are TGTGCCAGCAGCTTCGGCATAAAGACTAGCGGGGGTAATGAGCAGTTCTTC.

Concerning this clone itself: A far larger clone is just one base off, so this is likely a read error. This rearrangement joins TRBV6-1 to TRBJ2-6; TRBD2 matches at 7 bases. CDR1 is MNHNS and CDR2 is SASEGT in the germline V gene. J lost 4 bases, V lost 3 bases, and 3 bases had no gene match. The CDR3 is 15 residues long. As DNA, the CDR3 is TGTGCCAGCAGTGAGGGGGGGTCGGGGGCCAACGTCCTGACTTTC. It encodes CASSEGGSGANVLTF.

The chain is built from TRBV10-3 and TRBJ1-3; TRBD1 is a possible D gene (5 bases). In germline, CDR1 is ENHRY, CDR2 SYGVKD. The V gene lost 7 bases and the J gene lost 0 bases, with 13 bases spanning the gap. This CDR3 has 15 amino acids. CDR3 DNA: TGTGCCATCAATGGGGGGGAAAGCTCTGGAAACACCATATATTTT. As protein: CAINGGESSGNTIYF.

V is TRBV27 and J is TRBJ2-1, with 7 nucleotides matching TRBD1. The CDR3 has 11 amino acids. In germline, CDR1 is MNHEY, CDR2 SMNVEV (reference sequence). Trimming removed 5 bases from V and 10 bases from J; junction bases left unmatched: 2. The CDR3 sequence is CASSPGGEQFF. CDR3 sequence (DNA): TGTGCCAGCAGTCCAGGGGGAGAGCAGTTCTTC.

This clone is a singleton in its sample. J is TRBJ2-1 and V is TRBV28; TRBD2 aligns across 7 bases. The trim removed 4 bases at V and 8 bases at J, leaving 2 bases unmatched. This CDR3 comprises 12 residues. Germline lookup yields CDR1 MDHEN and CDR2 SYDVKM. CDR3 DNA sequence: TGTGCCAGCAGTTCCGGGAGGTATGAGCAGTTCTTC. Translating gives CASSSGRYEQFF. Complete variable domain (other parts from reference TRBV28 and TRBJ2-1): DVKVTQSSRYLVKRTGEKVFLECVQDMDHENMFWYRQDPGLGLRLIYFSYDVKMKEKGDIPEGYSVSREKKERFSLILESASTNQTSMYLCASSSGRYEQFFGPGTRLTVL.

This chain connects TRBV12-3 or TRBV12-4 to TRBJ2-7; the D gene is possibly TRBD1 (6 bases). Between the trimmed V and J ends, which lost 6 bases and 4 bases, there was a span of 10 bases. The CDR3 runs 12 residues. The CDR3 is CASSPGQYEQYF. The CDR3 nucleotides read TGTGCCAGCAGCCCCGGACAGTACGAGCAGTACTTC.

The V call is TRBV30, the J call TRBJ1-2; tentatively, D is TRBD1 (5 bases). This CDR3 is 12 amino acids long. The germline CDR1 and CDR2 sequences are GTSNPN and SVGIG (reference sequence). Trimming took 2 bases from V and 14 from J, leaving 18 bases between them. This CDR3 reads CAWSKADSPKTF. DNA of the CDR3: TGTGCCTGGAGTAAAGCCGACAGTCCTAAGACCTTC.

This clone was seen once. The chain uses TRBV10-3 and TRBJ1-1; perhaps TRBD1 as D (6 bases). There are 15 residues in the CDR3. CDR1 is ENHRY and CDR2 is SYGVKD in the germline V gene. The ends were cut back, 6 bases at V and 4 bases at J, with 18 bases in the middle. For the CDR3, the DNA is TGTGCCATCAGCCCCATGGGAGGGGGGGGCACTGAAGCTTTCTTT. Translating gives CAISPMGGGGTEAFF.

V and J are TRBV5-4 and TRBJ1-2; D not certain. The germline V and J ends were trimmed by 0 bases and 5 bases, with 11 bases remaining between them. The CDR3 sequence is 14 residues long. Germline V gene sequence: CDR1 SGHNT, CDR2 YYREEE (reference sequence). The CDR3: CASSLVGVPYGYTF. The CDR3 DNA is TGTGCCAGCAGCTTGGTCGGGGTACCGTATGGCTACACCTTC.

The gene calls are TRBV6-5 and TRBJ2-1, with unresolved D. Trimming took off 11 bases at V and 2 bases at J, with 13 bases between the two ends. The V gene's germline CDR1 is MNHEY and CDR2 SVGAGI. This CDR3 is 13 amino acids long. The CDR3 bases are TGTGCCGCGCGGCCCGATACCTACAATGAGCAGTTCTTC. As protein: CAARPDTYNEQFF.

The sample holds many counts of this clone. CDR3 coding DNA: TGCACCACCCTAGGGGGGACAGGCCCAAGCACAGATACGCAGTATTTT. Residues: CTTLGGTGPSTDTQYF. J is TRBJ2-3 and V is TRBV1; no DNA check was done on the table's D call, TRBD1. TRBV1 is tagged as a pseudogene. The CDR3 covers 16 residues.

About this clone itself: This sample includes further DNA sequences coding for the same CDR3. The rearrangement links TRBV9 to TRBJ2-1; the match to TRBD2 covers 8 bases. This CDR3 spans 15 amino acids. CDR1 and CDR2 (germline): SGDLS, YYNGEE. After removal of 0 bases from V and 4 bases from J, the junction contained 3 bases not matched to a gene. DNA of the CDR3: TGTGCCAGCAGCGTAGCTGGCGGGGGGTACAATGAGCAGTTCTTC. Encoded protein: CASSVAGGGYNEQFF.

The rearrangement links TRBV5-6 to TRBJ2-1; tentative D call: TRBD2 (6 bases). The germline V gene encodes CDR1 SGHDT and CDR2 YYEEEE. CDR3 length: 14 amino acids. Trimming cost V 2 bases and J 9 bases, with 15 bases left between them. CDR3 amino acids: CASSFGGLEGEQFF. The CDR3 DNA reads as TGTGCCAGCAGCTTTGGAGGGTTGGAGGGTGAGCAGTTCTTC.

In DNA, the CDR3 is TGTGCCAGCAGCAAAGAGGGGCCGATAAACACTGAAGCTTTCTTT. Translation gives CASSKEGPINTEAFF. This chain joins TRBV21-1 and TRBJ1-1; the D call of TRBD1 is as the table states it, not checked on the DNA. TRBV21-1 is marked as a pseudogene. This CDR3 is built from 15 residues.

Comment on this clone: Other nucleotide sequences in the sample specify the same CDR3. The chain has TRBV6-5 and TRBJ1-5, with 8 bases aligning to TRBD1. V trimming: 6 bases; J trimming: 3 bases; junction bases outside the gene matches: 4. Germline V gene data show CDR1 as MNHEY and CDR2 as SVGAGI. The CDR3 totals 14 residues. CDR3 DNA: TGTGCCAGCAGCTACAGGGGGTCCAATCAGCCCCAGCATTTT. Amino acids: CASSYRGSNQPQHF.

The chain links TRBV9 to TRBJ1-5, with TRBD1 as a possible D gene (5 bases). Trimming removed 8 bases at V and 6 bases at J, with 21 bases between. Germline values: CDR1 SGDLS, CDR2 YYNGEE. The CDR3 contains 15 residues. CDR3 sequence reads: CASSRTGSDSQPQHF. The CDR3, as DNA: TGTGCCAGTAGTCGAACAGGCTCCGATAGTCAGCCCCAGCATTTT. Drawing the rest from reference TRBV9 and TRBJ1-5, the complete variable domain is DSGVTQTPKHLITATGQRVTLRCSPRSGDLSVYWYQQSLDQGLQFLIQYYNGEERAKGNILERFSAQQFPDLHSELNLSSLELGDSALYFCASSRTGSDSQPQHFGDGTRLSIL.

The table lists this clone with a count of one. The chain uses TRBV10-1 and TRBJ2-2; TRBD1 matches at 8 bases. The CDR3 runs 15 residues. Germline values: CDR1 WNHNN, CDR2 SYGVQD (reference sequence). J gave up 6 bases and V 4 bases, and 7 bases lay outside the gene matches. This CDR3 reads CASSVQGAGAGELFF. Here the CDR3 DNA reads TGCGCCAGCAGTGTCCAGGGGGCAGGCGCCGGGGAGCTGTTTTTT.

The chain joins TRBV18 to TRBJ1-1; TRBD1 is a possible D gene (6 bases). The CDR3 has 13 amino acids. V shed 8 bases and J shed 0 bases, with 10 bases lying between them. Germline CDR1 is KGHSH and CDR2 is LQKENI. The CDR3 DNA follows: TGTGCCAGCGCCGGACAGATGAACACTGAAGCTTTCTTT. Residues: CASAGQMNTEAFF.

The chain couples TRBV7-9 to TRBJ2-3; D possibly corresponds to TRBD2 (5 bases). The CDR3 is 12 residues long. Germline V gene lookup returns CDR1 SEHNR and CDR2 FQNEAQ (reference sequence). V lost 1 base to trimming and J lost 14 bases, with 13 bases between them. The CDR3 protein is CASSLVEVGLYF. The CDR3 DNA follows: TGTGCCAGCAGCTTAGTGGAGGTGGGGTTGTATTTT.

The CDR3 DNA follows: TGTGCCAGCAGCTTGTCTCGGACAGGCGGCACAGATACGCAGTATTTT. Protein: CASSLSRTGGTDTQYF. The chain carries TRBV5-6 and TRBJ2-3; 7 positions agree with TRBD1. V dropped 1 base and J dropped 1; count of bases not matched to a gene: 6. The CDR3 totals 16 residues. Per the germline V gene, CDR1 is SGHDT and CDR2 is YYEEEE. Full variable domain (rest looked up from reference TRBV5-6 and TRBJ2-3): DAGVTQSPTHLIKTRGQQVTLRCSPKSGHDTVSWYQQALGQGPQFIFQYYEEEERQRGNFPDRFSGHQFPNYSSELNVNALLLGDSALYLCASSLSRTGGTDTQYFGPGTRLTVL.

This clone was found a few times. The same CDR3 can be traced to other DNA sequences in this sample. The CDR3 protein is CASSIAETGELFF. As DNA, the CDR3 is TGTGCCAGTAGTATTGCGGAAACCGGGGAGCTGTTTTTT. The rearrangement links TRBV19 to TRBJ2-2; D gene ambiguous. The CDR3 is 13 amino acids. CDR1 LNHDA and CDR2 SQIVND come from the germline V gene (reference sequence). V was shortened by 3 bases and J by 5 bases, with 7 bases between the two germline ends.

The chain joins TRBV7-2 to TRBJ2-7; 10 bases match TRBD1. J was trimmed by 1 base and V by 5 bases; bases with no gene match: 8. The CDR3 has 16 residues. Per the germline V gene, CDR1 is SGHTA and CDR2 is FQGNSA. The CDR3 reads CASSPWTGGGSYEQYF. The DNA of the CDR3 is TGTGCCAGCAGCCCGTGGACAGGGGGGGGGTCCTACGAGCAGTACTTC.